The clone carrying this T cell receptor (beta chain) appeared a single time. This CDR3 spans 15 amino acids. V dropped 1 base and J dropped 4 bases, with 14 bases sitting between them. Germline V gives CDR1 SGHDN, CDR2 FVKESK. These data come from a study of shared T cell receptors in the human thymus. Repertoires were generated with immunoSEQ multiplex PCR, while TCRdb's copy carries only in-frame clones and drops some. The repertoire has 630,000 or so clones, approximately 89% of them found once; the top ten carry under 0.01%. In addition, the sample was reused for a study of human thymus T cells.

The source material was thymocytes. The sequence was collected from a boy under two years old with a congenital heart defect. The rearrangement uses TRBV14 and TRBJ2-7; TRBD2 is a possible D gene (6 bases). CDR3 sequence: CASSQAGVISYEQYF. For the CDR3, the DNA is TGTGCCAGCAGCCAAGCGGGGGTAATCTCATACGAGCAGTACTTC.